This T cell receptor beta chain derives from a study of ipilimumab plus nivolumab after autologous stem cell transplantation. Across the study: Typical patient got four to six ipilimumab doses and roughly 8 nivolumab doses (median).

A few counts support this clone. Measured with immunoSEQ multiplex PCR; TCRdb has only the in-frame clones, and not every one. The table has roughly 43,000 clones, around nine tenths seen once. The sequencing here drew on PBMCs, taken in a trial of ipilimumab plus nivolumab as post-transplant consolidation. The TCR sequence derives from a male donor with multiple myeloma.

The CDR3 sequence: CASSVGPYSNQPQHF. Written as DNA, the CDR3 is TGTGCCAGCAGCGTAGGACCTTATAGCAATCAGCCCCAGCATTTT. The gene calls are TRBV9 and TRBJ1-5; D gene uncertain. This CDR3 region has 15 residues. Trimming removed 0 bases from V and 0 bases from J, with 7 bases in between. Germline values: CDR1 SGDLS, CDR2 YYNGEE.